This TCR beta chain was obtained from a study of blood T cell repertoires in COVID-19 (dated by TCRdb to 2018 to 2020). For the wider study: Collaborator samples came from the United States, Italy and Spain and covered acute and convalescent phases of COVID-19. The prospective study material was composed of cDNA or gDNA derived from T cells, B-cell-depleted T cells, or PBMCs. The dataset comprised deeply sampled blood TCRbeta repertoires from subjects exposed to, actively infected with, or recovered from COVID-19. A de-identified subject ID, COVID-19 status, age in years and sex were almost always included in the sample metadata. A freely available public database, intended as a resource for researchers studying the immune response to SARS-CoV-2, is where the repertoires were released. Where available, HLA class I and class II types were taken from metadata supplied by the sample provider and were not determined by assay-based typing. The samples were drawn from two sources: the first 160 participants of the ongoing ImmuneRACE study, and 1,000 to 1,500 subjects contributed by 6 global collaborators. Overall study outcomes, separate from this receptor: The quantity of clinical and demographic metadata differed by source and by participant and was supplied without curation.

About this clone itself: No cognate antigen has been identified for it. The sample holds no much larger clone one base away, and base qualities are not on file.

Participants in the prospective study were enrolled through a virtual design, were aged about 18 to 100 years, and lived in approximately 25 United States geographic areas. Cohort assignment in the prospective study relied on participant-reported clinical history from a screening survey and a study questionnaire. For ImmuneRACE Cohort 3, a participant was defined as recovered based on two consecutive negative NP/OP PCR tests, clearance by a healthcare professional, or resolution of symptoms. Each participant in the prospective study had whole blood, serum and a nasopharyngeal or oropharyngeal swab collected by mobile phlebotomists. Prospective study participants could optionally give additional blood draws and questionnaires over an approximately 2-month period. Blood samples from the prospective study were shipped frozen or at room temperature prior to DNA extraction. TCRbeta CDR3 regions were amplified from genomic DNA by means of the immunoSEQ Assay, a bias-controlled multiplex PCR. On the study's bioinformatics: Within the assay, amplification of reference gene primers was used to estimate how many nucleated cells each sample contained. Sequence reads were collapsed and filtered to measure the absolute abundance of every unique TCRbeta CDR3 rearrangement. For each sample, productive Simpson clonality was calculated as the square root of Simpson's diversity index across productive rearrangements. Sourced from immuneACCESS, this table was stored by TCRdb with only in-frame sequences that have V and J called. A share of the clones is absent; for the studies checked, an unresolved V gene accounts for under half, and the remainder has no known explanation. That table furnishes V, J and clone size, whereas the DNA furnished D and trimming. A total of about 200,000 clones appear in this sample, roughly four fifths of them only once. The ten largest clones take up roughly 12% of the sample.

From the cysteine through the phenylalanine, the CDR3 covers 12 amino acids. Only CDR3 DNA is held: 36 bases, read in frame from base 1. CDR1 and CDR2 (SGHRS, YFSETQ) derive from the germline V gene. The V end gives up 7 bases and the J end 7 bases, leaving 5 bases in the junction not matched to a gene. Sequenced: PBMCs or T cells enriched from blood (not recorded which). This sequence originates from a man in his forties or fifties who had recovered from COVID-19. The chain joins TRBV5-1 to TRBJ2-1; TRBD2 lines up with 7 middle nucleotides. In nucleotides, the sequence is TGCGCCAGCGGTACTAGCGAAAATGAGCAGTTCTTC. Its amino acids are CASGTSENEQFF. With all but the CDR3 taken from the reference TRBV5-1 and TRBJ2-1 genes, the full variable domain is: KAGVTQTPRYLIKTRGQQVTLSCSPISGHRSVSWYQQTPGQGLQFLFEYFSETQRNKGNFPGRFSGRQFSNSRSEMNVSTLELGDSALYLCASGTSENEQFFGPGTRLTVL.